The 19 T cell receptor beta chains below come from one sample, sequenced in a study of blood T cell repertoires in COVID-19. TCRdb keeps only in-frame clones here, not all; method: immunoSEQ multiplex PCR. The data contain roughly 90,000 clones, around nine tenths of them singletons. Sample: peripheral blood. The receptors originated from a man aged 35-49 years with acute or convalescent COVID-19.

The gene calls are TRBV11-2 and TRBJ1-1; the match to TRBD1 covers 7 bases. The germline gives CDR1 SGHAT, CDR2 FQNNGV. The CDR3 loop spans 14 amino acids. V trimming: 6 bases; J trimming: 1 base; junction bases outside the gene matches: 5. The CDR3, as DNA: TGTGCCAGCAGTAAAACAGGGGCGAACACTGAAGCTTTCTTT. This sequence encodes CASSKTGANTEAFF.

The V gene is TRBV6-2 or TRBV6-3, the J gene TRBJ1-2; a possible D gene is TRBD1 (6 bases). CDR1 is MNHEY, CDR2 SVGEGT, per germline. V dropped 0 bases and J dropped 2 bases, with 10 bases sitting between them. This CDR3 comprises 15 residues. Here the CDR3 DNA reads TGTGCCAGCAGTTACTCGAACAGGGCGAACTATGGCTACACCTTC. This encodes CASSYSNRANYGYTF.

V gene TRBV5-6 combines with J gene TRBJ1-3; D is unresolved. The V gene's germline CDR1 is SGHDT and CDR2 YYEEEE. The CDR3 is made up of 17 amino acids. Trimming took off 5 bases at V and 4 bases at J, with 22 bases between the two ends. As DNA, the CDR3 is TGTGCCAGCAGGTCTGCAATACGGCAGGTTGGGGGAAACACCATATATTTT. As protein: CASRSAIRQVGGNTIYF.

The DNA for the CDR3 is TGTGCCATCAGTGAGTTTCCTAGCGGGAGGGCTACAGATACGCAGTATTTT. This translates into CAISEFPSGRATDTQYF. V usage is TRBV10-3 and J usage is TRBJ2-3, with TRBD2 matching over 12 bases. V lost 1 base to trimming and J lost 3 bases; unmatched junction nucleotides: 5. Per germline, CDR1 ENHRY and CDR2 SYGVKD. This CDR3 contains 17 residues.

The chain has TRBV30 and TRBJ1-5; D perhaps matches TRBD1 (6 bases). This CDR3 is 15 amino acids long. In germline, CDR1 is GTSNPN, CDR2 SVGIG (reference sequence). V lost 2 bases, J lost 2 bases, and 13 bases lay in between. The CDR3 sequence: CAWSIRQAGNQPQHF. CDR3 DNA: TGTGCCTGGAGTATTAGACAGGCAGGCAATCAGCCCCAGCATTTT. The whole variable domain, remainder taken from reference TRBV30 and TRBJ1-5, is SQTIHQWPATLVQPVGSPLSLECTVEGTSNPNLYWYRQAAGRGLQLLFYSVGIGQISSEVPQNLSASRPQDRQFILSSKKLLLSDSGFYLCAWSIRQAGNQPQHFGDGTRLSIL.

The chain combines TRBV12-5 with TRBJ2-5, with 8 bases identical to TRBD1. This CDR3 is 15 amino acids long. The trim removed 3 bases at V and 1 base at J, leaving 4 bases unmatched. CDR1 and CDR2 (germline): LGHNT, FRNRAP. The CDR3 loop reads CASGLITGGQETQYF. The DNA for the CDR3 is TGTGCTAGTGGTTTAATTACAGGGGGCCAAGAGACCCAGTACTTC.

This sequence joins TRBV7-9 and TRBJ2-3; 8 nucleotides align to TRBD2. V dropped 3 bases and J dropped 4; count of bases not matched to a gene: 9. Germline CDR1 reads SEHNR; CDR2 reads FQNEAQ (reference sequence). This CDR3 comprises 16 residues. CDR3: CASSFVSGSGADTQYF. CDR3 bases: TGTGCCAGCAGCTTCGTAAGCGGGAGTGGGGCAGATACGCAGTATTTT.

This rearrangement joins TRBV1 to TRBJ2-1; whether TRBD2, the table's D call, matches the DNA was not checked. TRBV1 is reported as a pseudogene. CDR3 length equals 15 residues. The CDR3 is CTSSGGTSSFNEQFF. DNA of the CDR3: TGCACCAGCAGCGGCGGGACTAGCTCATTCAATGAGCAGTTCTTC.

V is TRBV5-5 and J is TRBJ2-3; D gene unclear. V was shortened by 6 bases and J by 5 bases, with 13 bases between the two germline ends. CDR3 length: 13 residues. The germline CDR1 and CDR2 sequences are SGHKS and YYEKEE (reference sequence). This chain's CDR3 is CASTAPQVDTQYF. CDR3 nucleotides: TGTGCCAGCACCGCCCCCCAGGTAGATACGCAGTATTTT. Filled out from reference TRBV5-5 and TRBJ2-3, the complete variable domain reads DAGVTQSPTHLIKTRGQQVTLRCSPISGHKSVSWYQQVLGQGPQFIFQYYEKEERGRGNFPDRFSARQFPNYSSELNVNALLLGDSALYLCASTAPQVDTQYFGPGTRLTVL.

The chain has TRBV4-3 and TRBJ2-3, with 9 bases aligning to TRBD1. Per germline, CDR1 LGHNA and CDR2 YSLEER. V lost 1 base, J lost 5 bases, and 10 bases stayed unmatched. The CDR3 length is 17 residues. The CDR3: CASSQVPDRGGIDTQYF. The DNA for the CDR3 is TGCGCCAGCAGCCAAGTCCCGGACAGGGGCGGGATAGATACGCAGTATTTT.

The chain has TRBV25-1 and TRBJ2-7; possibly TRBD1 for D (6 bases). Germline V gene lookup returns CDR1 MGHDK and CDR2 SYGVNS. The CDR3 has 13 residues. Trimming took 2 bases from V and 1 from J, leaving 6 bases between them. The CDR3 loop is CASSEGQSYEQYF. The DNA of the CDR3 is TGTGCCAGCAGTGAAGGACAGTCCTACGAGCAGTACTTC.

The chain has TRBV14 and TRBJ1-1; 7 bases fit TRBD1. V shed 6 bases and J 2 bases; nucleotides not matched to a gene: 6. The CDR3 has 14 residues. CDR1 and CDR2 from the germline V gene are SGHDN and FVKESK. In nucleotides, the CDR3 is TGTGCCAGCAGGCAGAGGGGGCTTAACACTGAAGCTTTCTTT. Translation gives CASRQRGLNTEAFF. The full variable domain, in which reference TRBV14 and TRBJ1-1 provide the parts outside the CDR3, is EAGVTQFPSHSVIEKGQTVTLRCDPISGHDNLYWYRRVMGKEIKFLLHFVKESKQDESGMPNNRFLAERTGGTYSTLKVQPAELEDSGVYFCASRQRGLNTEAFFGQGTRLTVV.

The CDR3 here is CASSPYTGGPNTGELFF. The CDR3, as DNA: TGCGCCAGCAGCCCTTATACCGGGGGGCCTAACACCGGGGAGCTGTTTTTT. The chain carries TRBV4-3 and TRBJ2-2; the D gene is possibly TRBD2 (7 bases). V dropped 4 bases and J dropped 2 bases, with 17 bases sitting between them. This CDR3 has 17 residues. CDR1 is LGHNA and CDR2 is YSLEER in the germline V gene.

This clone was counted once. The rearrangement joins TRBV9 to TRBJ1-1; D might be TRBD1 (5 bases). Deletions cut 0 bases from V and 3 bases from J, with 6 bases between. CDR1 SGDLS and CDR2 YYNGEE come from the germline V gene. There are 13 residues in the CDR3. In DNA, the CDR3 is TGTGCCAGCAGCGTAGGGGGGGACACTGAAGCTTTCTTT. It specifies CASSVGGDTEAFF. The full variable domain, rest sourced from reference TRBV9 and TRBJ1-1, is DSGVTQTPKHLITATGQRVTLRCSPRSGDLSVYWYQQSLDQGLQFLIQYYNGEERAKGNILERFSAQQFPDLHSELNLSSLELGDSALYFCASSVGGDTEAFFGQGTRLTVV.

In nucleotides, the CDR3 is TGTGCCAGCAGCTCACTAGCGGGGGGGACTGAAGCTTTCTTT. It yields the protein CASSSLAGGTEAFF. The gene calls are TRBV4-2 and TRBJ1-1; perhaps TRBD1 as D (5 bases). The V gene's germline CDR1 is LGHNA and CDR2 YNFKEQ. V lost 5 bases, J lost 5 bases, and 15 bases lay in between. This CDR3 comprises 14 residues.

A single count supports this clone. The chain links TRBV28 to TRBJ2-7; 8 nucleotides line up with TRBD1. This CDR3 is built from 16 residues. The trim removed 7 bases at V and 6 bases at J, leaving 17 bases unmatched. Germline V gives CDR1 MDHEN, CDR2 SYDVKM. For the CDR3, the DNA is TGTGCCAGCACCGATATCTTATGGCAGGGGGCCTCCGAGCAGTACTTC. Translating it yields CASTDILWQGASEQYF.

This clone has a handful of counts. The chain uses TRBV9 and TRBJ1-1, with no clear D. The V end lost 1 base, the J end lost 0 bases, and 4 bases lay between the germline ends. CDR1 and CDR2 from the germline V gene are SGDLS and YYNGEE. There are 13 residues in the CDR3. CDR3 coding DNA: TGTGCCAGCAGCGTAACTATGAACACTGAAGCTTTCTTT. The encoded protein is CASSVTMNTEAFF. Full variable domain (outside the CDR3, taken from reference TRBV9 and TRBJ1-1): DSGVTQTPKHLITATGQRVTLRCSPRSGDLSVYWYQQSLDQGLQFLIQYYNGEERAKGNILERFSAQQFPDLHSELNLSSLELGDSALYFCASSVTMNTEAFFGQGTRLTVV.

The rearrangement uses TRBV7-8 and TRBJ2-7; weak D call: TRBD1 (6 bases). This CDR3 is 11 amino acids long. Trimming shortened V by 5 bases and J by 6 bases, and 8 bases separated the two germline ends. The germline gives CDR1 SGHVS, CDR2 FQNEAQ. The CDR3 reads CASSQGLEQYF. CDR3 nucleotides: TGTGCCAGCAGCCAGGGGCTCGAGCAGTACTTC.

The rearrangement links TRBV2 to TRBJ2-5, with a possible D match to TRBD1 (7 bases). The germline gives CDR1 SNHLY, CDR2 FYNNEI. Trimming cost V 8 bases and J 4 bases, with 20 bases left between them. This CDR3 is built from 15 residues. CDR3 region: CASWGATGVGETQYF. CDR3 nucleotide sequence: TGTGCCAGCTGGGGGGCTACAGGGGTTGGAGAGACCCAGTACTTC. Looking up the rest from reference TRBV2 and TRBJ2-5 gives the full variable domain: EPEVTQTPSHQVTQMGQEVILRCVPISNHLYFYWYRQILGQKVEFLVSFYNNEISEKSEIFDDQFSVERPDGSNFTLKIRSTKLEDSAMYFCASWGATGVGETQYFGPGTRLLVL.